This is a list of T cell receptor beta chains from one sample in a study of blood T cell repertoires in COVID-19. Some clones are missing from TCRdb's copy, which holds only in-frame ones; the method was immunoSEQ multiplex PCR. The sample carries approximately 170,000 clones, roughly nine tenths recorded once. The sequencing input was peripheral blood. These receptors were taken from a woman aged 70 to 79 with acute or convalescent COVID-19. CDR3s include the opening cysteine and the closing phenylalanine or tryptophan. D genes are given only for firm matches. Rows give clone size only sometimes, using once, few, many, or a class for an expanded clone.

D,size,J,V,length,DNA,CDR3
.,.,TRBJ2-3,TRBV9,18,TGTGCCAGCAGCGTAGTCCCCAGTCGGCCTAGCGCAACAGATACGCAGTATTTT,CASSVVPSRPSATDTQYF
.,.,TRBJ2-2,TRBV2,16,TGTGCCAGCAGTGATAGTCGGGGAAAGAACACCGGGGAGCTGTTTTTT,CASSDSRGKNTGELFF
.,.,TRBJ1-1,TRBV29-1,13,TGCAGCGTTTTCGGACACTTGAACACTGAAGCTTTCTTT,CSVFGHLNTEAFF
TRBD1,.,TRBJ1-1,TRBV5-1,14,TGCGCCAGCAGCTTGGCAGGGGGCGGCACTGAAGCTTTCTTT,CASSLAGGGTEAFF
.,.,TRBJ1-1,TRBV5-1,12,TGCGCCAGCAGCGCCGGGGGGTATGAAGCTTTCTTT,CASSAGGYEAFF
TRBD2,.,TRBJ2-1,TRBV13,15,TGTGCCAGCAGTTCTCAGCGGGAGGGCCATAATGAGCAGTTCTTC,CASSSQREGHNEQFF
TRBD2,once,TRBJ2-7,TRBV7-6,18,TGTGCCAGCAGCTTAGGTTTTGGGGGGGTCGGGTACGCCTACGAGCAGTACTTC,CASSLGFGGVGYAYEQYF
.,.,TRBJ1-5,TRBV19,15,TGTGCCAGTAGTATCGGCAGACTTAGCAATCAGCCCCAGCATTTT,CASSIGRLSNQPQHF
.,.,TRBJ1-2,TRBV5-1,12,TGCGCCAGCAGCTCTCCAGAATATGGCTACACCTTC,CASSSPEYGYTF
.,.,TRBJ1-1,TRBV2,13,TGTGCCAGCTGGCCACAGAGGGACACTGAAGCTTTCTTT,CASWPQRDTEAFF
.,.,TRBJ1-6,TRBV27,17,TGTGCCAGCAGACTACCTAGTCGGGGGGCCCAAAATTCACCCCTCCACTTT,CASRLPSRGAQNSPLHF
TRBD2,.,TRBJ2-2,TRBV4-1,18,TGCGCCAGCAGCCAAGATCTAGCGGGAGGGCCGAGGGCCGGGGAGCTGTTTTTT,CASSQDLAGGPRAGELFF
.,.,TRBJ1-1,TRBV7-9,16,TGTGCCAGCGCACCACTCCGAGAGGTAGTAGACACTGAAGCTTTCTTT,CASAPLREVVDTEAFF
TRBD1,.,TRBJ2-1,TRBV7-2,15,TGTGCCAGCAGCTTAGGGTGGACAGGGGGTCGTGAGCAGTTCTTC,CASSLGWTGGREQFF
.,.,TRBJ1-2,TRBV4-1,19,TGCGCCAGCAGCCGGCGGACTAGGGAAACGGGGGACCTTAACTATGGCTACACCTTC,CASSRRTRETGDLNYGYTF
TRBD1,.,TRBJ1-6,TRBV5-1,15,TGCGCCAGCAGCTATTCACAGGGGTTAGATTCACCCCTCCACTTT,CASSYSQGLDSPLHF
.,.,TRBJ2-1,TRBV19,14,TGTGCCAGTAGTCCCCCAGGACAGCTAAATGAGCAGTTCTTC,CASSPPGQLNEQFF
.,once,TRBJ2-7,TRBV5-1,12,TGCGCCAGCAGTTACGAACAGGGTGCGCAGTACTTC,CASSYEQGAQYF